These 17 T cell receptor beta chains originate from one sample sequenced in a study of control samples from healthy donors and cancer patients. Some clones are missing from TCRdb's copy, which holds only in-frame ones; the method was immunoSEQ multiplex PCR. The sample lists 150,000 to 200,000 clones, about 90% occurring once. The sequenced material came from blood. The receptors were sampled from a woman aged 30 to 39 in good health.

V gene TRBV29-1 combines with J gene TRBJ2-5; D might be TRBD2 (5 bases). The CDR3 runs to 12 residues. Trimming shortened V by 4 bases and J by 3 bases, and 9 bases separated the two germline ends. Germline lookup yields CDR1 SQVTM and CDR2 ANQGSEA. CDR3 sequence: CSVALREETQYF. As DNA, the CDR3 is TGCAGCGTTGCACTGCGGGAAGAGACCCAGTACTTC.

The chain is built from TRBV7-9 and TRBJ2-3; D is unresolved. CDR3 length: 14 amino acids. Germline loops: CDR1 SEHNR, CDR2 FQNEAQ (reference sequence). With 1 base removed from V and 5 bases from J, the gap between germline ends came to 10 bases. The CDR3 here is CASSLGQVGDTQYF. The CDR3 region has the DNA TGTGCCAGCAGCTTAGGGCAGGTGGGAGATACGCAGTATTTT.

The genes are TRBV25-1 and TRBJ1-1; perhaps TRBD1 as D (5 bases). Per the germline V gene, CDR1 is MGHDK and CDR2 is SYGVNS. The CDR3 sequence is 12 residues long. V was cut by 6 bases and J by 6 bases, with 11 bases left in between. The CDR3 sequence: CASRGVGAEAFF. The CDR3 bases are TGTGCCAGCAGGGGGGTCGGTGCTGAAGCTTTCTTT. Using reference TRBV25-1 and TRBJ1-1 for the parts outside the CDR3, the full variable domain is EADIYQTPRYLVIGTGKKITLECSQTMGHDKMYWYQQDPGMELHLIHYSYGVNSTEKGDLSSESTVSRIRTEHFPLTLESARPSHTSQYLCASRGVGAEAFFGQGTRLTVV.

The rearrangement joins TRBV3-1 (or the pseudogene TRBV3-2) to TRBJ2-2; D gene uncertain. CDR1 is LGHDT and CDR2 is YNNKEL in the germline V gene (reference sequence). Trimming cost V 5 bases and J 6 bases, with 13 bases left between them. This CDR3 has 14 amino acids. CDR3 amino acids: CASSYPGGSGELFF. CDR3 sequence (DNA): TGTGCCAGCAGCTATCCGGGTGGGTCCGGGGAGCTGTTTTTT.

The V gene is TRBV5-1, the J gene TRBJ2-7, with 8 bases aligning to TRBD1. The J segment lost 5 bases and the V segment lost 2 bases, leaving 6 bases of the junction unmatched. Per the germline V gene, CDR1 is SGHRS and CDR2 is YFSETQ. CDR3 length equals 14 residues. CDR3 DNA sequence: TGCGCCAGCAGCTTAGGACAGGGTACCCACGAGCAGTACTTC. Protein: CASSLGQGTHEQYF.

The rearrangement joins TRBV27 to TRBJ2-3; 9 nucleotides line up with TRBD2. V trimming: 6 bases; J trimming: 0 bases; junction bases outside the gene matches: 4. Per the germline V gene, CDR1 is MNHEY and CDR2 is SMNVEV (reference sequence). The length of the CDR3 is 15 residues. The CDR3 loop is CASRETSGSTDTQYF. In DNA, the CDR3 is TGTGCCAGCAGAGAGACTAGCGGAAGCACAGATACGCAGTATTTT.

The rearrangement links TRBV12-3 or TRBV12-4 to TRBJ1-1; TRBD1 might be the D (6 bases). Between the trimmed V and J ends, which lost 3 bases and 12 bases, there was a span of 17 bases. CDR3 size: 13 residues. The CDR3 sequence is CASSFQPLGGPFF. The DNA for the CDR3 is TGTGCCAGCAGTTTCCAACCCCTCGGGGGGCCTTTCTTT.

The chain is built from TRBV4-1 and TRBJ2-7; perhaps TRBD2 as D (7 bases). Germline CDR1 is MGHRA and CDR2 is YSYEKL. The CDR3 has 18 amino acids. V lost 0 bases and J 2 bases, leaving 20 bases between the germline ends. The CDR3: CASSQDRSWGGATYEQYF. For the CDR3, the DNA is TGCGCCAGCAGCCAAGATCGGTCTTGGGGGGGGGCGACCTACGAGCAGTACTTC.

The genes are TRBV19 and TRBJ2-7, with TRBD1 matching over 9 bases. Germline lookup yields CDR1 LNHDA and CDR2 SQIVND (reference sequence). The CDR3 sequence is 15 residues long. V gave up 3 bases and J gave up 2 bases; unmatched junction bases: 5. The CDR3 nucleotides are TGTGCCAGTAGTATCCGGGACAGGGCGACCTACGAGCAGTACTTC. Amino acids: CASSIRDRATYEQYF.

The chain uses TRBV28 and TRBJ1-5; TRBD1 is a possible D gene (6 bases). The CDR3 covers 14 residues. Trimming took off 4 bases at V and 0 bases at J, with 7 bases between the two ends. Germline CDR1 MDHEN, CDR2 SYDVKM. CDR3: CASSYRASNQPQHF. In DNA, the CDR3 is TGTGCCAGCAGTTACAGGGCTAGCAATCAGCCCCAGCATTTT.

The rearrangement links TRBV13 to TRBJ2-3; 11 bases fit TRBD2. This CDR3 is built from 16 residues. Germline V gives CDR1 PRHDT, CDR2 FYEKMQ (reference sequence). V trimming: 8 bases; J trimming: 6 bases; junction bases outside the gene matches: 13. In DNA, the CDR3 is TGTGCCAGCGGAATGGTAGCGGGAGGGCCGGGGGATACGCAGTATTTT. Amino acids: CASGMVAGGPGDTQYF. Drawing the rest from reference TRBV13 and TRBJ2-3, the complete variable domain is AAGVIQSPRHLIKEKRETATLKCYPIPRHDTVYWYQQGPGQDPQFLISFYEKMQSDKGSIPDRFSAQQFSDYHSELNMSSLELGDSALYFCASGMVAGGPGDTQYFGPGTRLTVL.

As regards this clone: Distinct nucleotide sequences in the sample also encode this CDR3. The CDR3 nucleotides are TGTGCCAGCAGTCCCACCGGGGGCAATCAGCCCCAGCATTTT. It specifies CASSPTGGNQPQHF. J is TRBJ1-5 and V is TRBV27, with no clear D. With 5 bases removed from V and 2 bases from J, the gap between germline ends came to 10 bases. This CDR3 has 14 residues. The germline gives CDR1 MNHEY, CDR2 SMNVEV (reference sequence).

This clone was seen more than once but under ten times. The chain employs TRBV24-1 and TRBJ2-7, with D perhaps TRBD2 (5 bases). Germline loops: CDR1 KGHDR, CDR2 SFDVKD. With 0 bases removed from V and 3 bases from J, the gap between germline ends came to 8 bases. There are 14 residues in the CDR3. The CDR3 sequence is CATSDLNEGYEQYF. In DNA form, the CDR3 reads TGTGCCACCAGTGATTTGAACGAGGGCTACGAGCAGTACTTC.

The genes are TRBV12-3 or TRBV12-4 and TRBJ1-1; perhaps TRBD1 as D (6 bases). The CDR3 covers 12 residues. The germline V and J ends were trimmed by 5 bases and 5 bases, with 9 bases remaining between them. The CDR3, as DNA: TGTGCCAGCAGTCAAGGACAGACTGAAGCTTTCTTT. It is translated as CASSQGQTEAFF.

This sequence joins TRBV28 and TRBJ2-1; 12 bases map to TRBD2. V was clipped by 7 bases and J by 4 bases; unmatched bases: 2. Germline loops: CDR1 MDHEN, CDR2 SYDVKM. The CDR3 is 14 residues long. The CDR3 DNA follows: TGTGCCAGCAACCTAGCGGGAGGGTACAATGAGCAGTTCTTC. This translates into CASNLAGGYNEQFF.

This rearrangement joins TRBV7-8 to TRBJ2-1, with no clear D. CDR1 and CDR2 from the germline V gene are SGHVS and FQNEAQ. CDR3 length: 14 residues. The V end lost 8 bases, the J end lost 1 base, and 12 bases lay between the germline ends. The CDR3 DNA reads as TGTGCCAGCGGGGATCGCCTGTCCTACAATGAGCAGTTCTTC. Protein: CASGDRLSYNEQFF.

This chain links TRBV19 with TRBJ2-3; 11 nucleotides match TRBD2. After removal of 3 bases from V and 4 bases from J, the junction contained 3 bases not matched to a gene. This CDR3 is built from 15 residues. CDR1 and CDR2 from the germline V gene are LNHDA and SQIVND (reference sequence). Here the CDR3 DNA reads TGTGCCAGTAGTATGGCTAGCGGGAGGCCAGATACGCAGTATTTT. This sequence encodes CASSMASGRPDTQYF.